This TCR beta chain was identified during a study of vaccination effects on CD4 cells after COVID-19. The method was immunoSEQ multiplex PCR; TCRdb's version includes in-frame clones alone and lacks a portion of them. This sample has 20,000 to 25,000 clones, with nearly 75% found just once. A note on this clone: Its target is not known.

Using viral peptide pools, the ViraFEST assay grew out antigen-specific CD4+ T cells prior to sequencing. The culture ran for 10 days before CD4+ T cells were isolated. Convalescent patients had PCR-confirmed SARS-CoV-2 infection between March and December 2020. The length of the CDR3 is 15 residues. V shed 1 base, J shed 1 base, and the junction held 3 bases outside the gene matches. The germline CDR1 and CDR2 sequences are LNHNV and YYDKDF (reference sequence). Findings and limits, study-wide: Clones of infection and vaccine origin contracted markedly late after vaccination.

The rearrangement joins TRBV15 to TRBJ2-7; TRBD1 matches 8 bases. The source of this sequence is a human donor who had a prior SARS-CoV-2 infection. Source: CD4+ T cells from PBMCs cultured with a peptide pool, taken before COVID-19 vaccination. The CDR3 DNA is TGTGCCACCAGCAGAGTGGGGGACAGGTCCTACGAGCAGTACTTC. Its translation is CATSRVGDRSYEQYF.